These 23 T cell receptor beta chains were all obtained from the same sample, sequenced in a study of blood T cell repertoires in COVID-19. The repertoire was sequenced with immunoSEQ multiplex PCR; TCRdb's copy has only in-frame clones and lacks some. The sample includes just under 350,000 clones, around nine tenths of them seen just once. What was sequenced was peripheral blood. These TCRs come from a woman aged 70 to 79 with COVID-19, enrolled during active disease.

V is TRBV5-6 and J is TRBJ1-5; possible D gene TRBD1, 5 bases. Trimming pared 0 bases from V and 1 base from J, leaving 11 bases between. Looked up from germline, CDR1 is SGHDT and CDR2 is YYEEEE. This CDR3 spans 16 amino acids. DNA of the CDR3: TGTGCCAGCAGCTTGGGTCTAGGGGAAAGCAATCAGCCCCAGCATTTT. Its translation: CASSLGLGESNQPQHF.

This clone was found once. This chain connects TRBV10-3 to TRBJ1-5; D gene ambiguous. The CDR3 totals 14 residues. V dropped 3 bases and J dropped 2 bases, with 8 bases sitting between them. Germline lookup yields CDR1 ENHRY and CDR2 SYGVKD. CDR3: CAISEREGNQPQHF. CDR3 nucleotide sequence: TGTGCCATCAGTGAAAGAGAAGGCAATCAGCCCCAGCATTTT.

The chain joins TRBV28 to TRBJ1-4; 9 bases are a match to TRBD1. V was pared by 5 bases and J by 8 bases, with 9 bases of the junction left unmatched. Germline CDR1 is MDHEN and CDR2 is SYDVKM. The CDR3 totals 15 residues. The CDR3, as DNA: TGTGCCAGCAGTGCACCGGGACAGGGCTGGGAAAAACTGTTTTTT. Translated, it gives CASSAPGQGWEKLFF.

The rearrangement links TRBV12-5 to TRBJ2-3, with D maybe TRBD2 (5 bases). V lost 1 base to trimming and J lost 6 bases, with 14 bases between them. Looked up from germline, CDR1 is LGHNT and CDR2 is FRNRAP. CDR3 length: 15 residues. The CDR3 region is CASGLAGPSGDTQYF. CDR3 nucleotides: TGTGCTAGTGGTTTGGCAGGCCCCTCGGGGGATACGCAGTATTTT.

The chain's CDR3 is CASSPTGTGGRGEQYF. The CDR3 DNA sequence: TGTGCCAGCAGCCCAACTGGGACAGGGGGAAGAGGGGAGCAGTACTTC. The gene calls are TRBV9 and TRBJ2-7; 11 bases map to TRBD1. The CDR3 is 16 residues long. Germline values: CDR1 SGDLS, CDR2 YYNGEE. V lost 4 bases, J lost 7 bases, and 13 bases stayed unmatched.

The chain joins TRBV7-2 to TRBJ1-3; the D gene is possibly TRBD1 (6 bases). Deletions cut 1 base from V and 0 bases from J, with 7 bases between. Germline CDR1 reads SGHTA; CDR2 reads FQGNSA. The CDR3 is 15 residues long. This CDR3 is CASSLGGGSGNTIYF. The CDR3 nucleotides are TGTGCCAGCAGCTTAGGAGGGGGCTCTGGAAACACCATATATTTT.

The chain couples TRBV2 to TRBJ1-1; D not resolved. The CDR3 is 13 amino acids. Per the germline V gene, CDR1 is SNHLY and CDR2 is FYNNEI. V gave up 6 bases and J gave up 6 bases, with 14 bases separating them. CDR3 sequence (DNA): TGTGCCAGCAGGAAAACAGTAACCCCTGAAGCTTTCTTT. Translation gives CASRKTVTPEAFF. Full variable domain (outside the CDR3, taken from reference TRBV2 and TRBJ1-1): EPEVTQTPSHQVTQMGQEVILRCVPISNHLYFYWYRQILGQKVEFLVSFYNNEISEKSEIFDDQFSVERPDGSNFTLKIRSTKLEDSAMYFCASRKTVTPEAFFGQGTRLTVV.

In its sample, this clone was seen once. V and J are TRBV7-2 and TRBJ2-5; 8 positions match TRBD2. Losses at the gene ends were 5 bases for V and 2 bases for J; bases not matched to a gene: 7. Germline V gene lookup returns CDR1 SGHTA and CDR2 FQGNSA. The CDR3 extends over 15 amino acids. The CDR3 loop reads CASSPTSGGQETQYF. The CDR3 nucleotides are TGTGCCAGCAGCCCAACAAGCGGGGGACAAGAGACCCAGTACTTC.

A single count supports this clone. CDR3 region: CASSFGQSYGYTF. The CDR3 nucleotides read TGTGCCAGCAGTTTCGGACAGTCCTATGGCTACACCTTC. The rearrangement links TRBV28 to TRBJ1-2; D is perhaps TRBD1 (6 bases). Germline V gives CDR1 MDHEN, CDR2 SYDVKM. The CDR3 is made up of 13 amino acids. V dropped 3 bases and J dropped 4 bases, with 9 bases sitting between them.

This chain uses TRBV5-8 with TRBJ1-1, with TRBD1 as a possible D gene (5 bases). Germline V gene lookup returns CDR1 SGHTS and CDR2 YDEGEE. Trimming pared 1 base from V and 5 bases from J, leaving 15 bases between. CDR3 length: 15 residues. CDR3: CASSLPAGKITEAFF. DNA for the CDR3: TGTGCCAGCAGCTTGCCCGCAGGGAAGATAACTGAAGCTTTCTTT.

This clone showed up many times. J is TRBJ1-1 and V is TRBV7-9; D remains ambiguous. Germline V gene lookup returns CDR1 SEHNR and CDR2 FQNEAQ (reference sequence). CDR3 length: 13 residues. The V gene lost 2 bases and the J gene lost 4 bases, with 8 bases spanning the gap. CDR3 DNA: TGTGCCAGCAGCTTAAATGCAGGCACTGAAGCTTTCTTT. Translated: CASSLNAGTEAFF.

This rearrangement joins TRBV9 to TRBJ2-3; D is ambiguous. CDR3 length equals 15 residues. CDR1 and CDR2 from the germline V gene are SGDLS and YYNGEE. Deletions cut 4 bases from V and 0 bases from J, with 12 bases between. The CDR3 region is CASSPSPLSTDTQYF. The CDR3 DNA reads as TGTGCCAGCAGCCCAAGCCCGTTAAGCACAGATACGCAGTATTTT.

The chain links TRBV6-5 to TRBJ2-1; 12 bases map to TRBD1. The germline V gene encodes CDR1 MNHEY and CDR2 SVGAGI. The CDR3 runs to 15 residues. The V segment lost 6 bases and the J segment 12 bases; nucleotides outside the gene matches: 12. The CDR3 loop is CASSPQGQGAAAQFF. Here the CDR3 DNA reads TGTGCCAGCAGCCCACAGGGACAGGGGGCTGCAGCGCAGTTCTTC.

Comments on this clone: A junction end diverges from the germline sequence, so it may reflect a read error. The rearrangement joins TRBV28 to TRBJ1-2; unclear D gene. The CDR3 sequence is 15 residues long. Germline-derived CDR1 and CDR2 are MDHEN and SYDVKM. CDR3 nucleotide sequence: TGTGCCAGCAGCTTATGGTCGGGAGGAGACTATGGCTACACCTTC. Translated: CASSLWSGGDYGYTF.

This clone occurred once. The CDR3 loop reads CASSEARGQYYEQYF. The CDR3 DNA sequence: TGTGCCAGCAGTGAAGCGCGAGGGCAGTACTACGAGCAGTACTTC. This sequence joins TRBV6-1 and TRBJ2-7; a possible D gene is TRBD2 (5 bases). V was trimmed by 0 bases and J by 3 bases, leaving 12 bases between them. The CDR3 runs to 15 residues. Germline V gene data show CDR1 as MNHNS and CDR2 as SASEGT.

This sequence joins TRBV6-5 and TRBJ1-4; 9 nucleotides line up with TRBD1. Looked up from germline, CDR1 is MNHEY and CDR2 is SVGAGI. CDR3 size: 15 residues. Trimming removed 0 bases from V and 7 bases from J; junction bases left unmatched: 3. The CDR3 reads CASSYSGTGFEKLFF. DNA for the CDR3: TGTGCCAGCAGTTACTCCGGGACAGGGTTTGAAAAACTGTTTTTT.

The chain joins TRBV19 to TRBJ1-2; TRBD1 matches at 9 bases. V was clipped by 3 bases and J by 4 bases; unmatched bases: 6. The CDR3 has 15 amino acids. Germline loops: CDR1 LNHDA, CDR2 SQIVND (reference sequence). The CDR3 coding sequence is TGTGCCAGTAGTATTGGACAGGGGATGTCCTATGGCTACACCTTC. It is translated as CASSIGQGMSYGYTF.

V and J are TRBV30 and TRBJ1-6; TRBD1 is a possible D gene (5 bases). Trimming took 0 bases from V and 11 from J, leaving 14 bases between them. CDR1 is GTSNPN, CDR2 SVGIG, per germline (reference sequence). The CDR3 runs to 14 residues. The CDR3 DNA is TGTGCCTGGAGTGTGGGGCAAGGAAGGACACCCCTCCACTTT. Protein sequence: CAWSVGQGRTPLHF.

This chain uses TRBV28 with TRBJ2-7; TRBD1 agrees at 9 bases. The CDR3 totals 15 residues. Unmatched junction bases numbered 8, after V lost 6 bases and J lost 2 bases. Germline CDR1 reads MDHEN; CDR2 reads SYDVKM. The CDR3 sequence: CASRNRGPYTYEQYF. The CDR3 DNA follows: TGTGCCAGCAGAAACAGGGGGCCCTACACCTACGAGCAGTACTTC. Full variable domain (rest looked up from reference TRBV28 and TRBJ2-7): DVKVTQSSRYLVKRTGEKVFLECVQDMDHENMFWYRQDPGLGLRLIYFSYDVKMKEKGDIPEGYSVSREKKERFSLILESASTNQTSMYLCASRNRGPYTYEQYFGPGTRLTVT.

The chain uses TRBV27 and TRBJ1-2, with TRBD1 matching 7 bases. This CDR3 region has 15 residues. J lost 8 bases, V lost 3 bases, and 12 bases had no gene match. Germline V gene lookup returns CDR1 MNHEY and CDR2 SMNVEV (reference sequence). This chain's CDR3 is CASSFSRDRPLGYTF. As DNA, the CDR3 is TGTGCCAGCAGTTTTAGTAGGGACAGACCCCTGGGCTACACCTTC.

The chain couples TRBV13 to TRBJ2-1; 8 bases match TRBD1. Trimming removed 4 bases from V and 5 bases from J; junction bases left unmatched: 1. CDR3 length: 13 residues. Germline CDR1 is PRHDT and CDR2 is FYEKMQ (reference sequence). The CDR3, as DNA: TGTGCCAGCAGCTCGGGACAGGACAATGAGCAGTTCTTC. Translating gives CASSSGQDNEQFF.

CDR3 amino acids: CASSISTNYGYTF. Written as DNA, the CDR3 is TGTGCCAGTAGTATCAGTACAAACTATGGCTACACCTTC. The chain links TRBV19 to TRBJ1-2; D unresolved. V gave up 3 bases and J gave up 2 bases, with 7 bases separating them. The V gene's germline CDR1 is LNHDA and CDR2 SQIVND (reference sequence). This CDR3 contains 13 residues.

The CDR3 DNA follows: TGTGCCAGTAGTATAAATGGCGGGGGGGCCGAGACCCAGTACTTC. Translation gives CASSINGGGAETQYF. The rearrangement joins TRBV19 to TRBJ2-5, with 9 bases lining up with TRBD2. Germline values: CDR1 LNHDA, CDR2 SQIVND (reference sequence). CDR3 length: 15 amino acids. J gave up 5 bases and V 2 bases, and 6 bases lay outside the gene matches.